Listed below are T cell receptor beta chains from one sample, sequenced in a study of cytomegalovirus exposure and HLA in healthy donors. Assay used: immunoSEQ multiplex PCR; TCRdb lists only in-frame clones, some missing. The listing contains about 130,000 clones. The material sequenced was PBMCs. All receptors come from a woman aged 60-75 years in good health and CMV-seronegative. CDR3s include the opening cysteine and the closing phenylalanine or tryptophan. The D gene is left open where the match is weak.

v_call	j_call	d_call	cdr3_nt	cdr3_aa
TRBV12-5	TRBJ2-3	.	TGTGCTAGTGGCTCCTCAGGGACAGATACGCAGTATTTT	CASGSSGTDTQYF
TRBV27	TRBJ2-5	TRBD1	TGTGCCAGCAGTGGTCGGACAGGGGTCTTGGAGACCCAGTACTTC	CASSGRTGVLETQYF
TRBV21-1	TRBJ1-3	.	TGTGCCAGCAGCAAAGATGTCAGGGGGTCTGGAAACACCATATATTTT	CASSKDVRGSGNTIYF
TRBV5-1	TRBJ2-3	TRBD2	TGCGCCAGCAGCTTGGCACCCGAGCGGGGAGATACGCAGTATTTT	CASSLAPERGDTQYF
TRBV4-2	TRBJ1-5	.	TGTGCCAGCAGCCAATCACCACTGACACAGATAAATCAGCCCCAGCATTTT	CASSQSPLTQINQPQHF
TRBV7-9	TRBJ1-3	TRBD1	TGTGCCAGCAACGACAGGGCTGGAAACACCATATATTTT	CASNDRAGNTIYF
TRBV25-1	TRBJ2-1	TRBD2	TGTGCCAGCAGTGCTAGCGGGAGGGCCGGGAATGAGCAGTTCTTC	CASSASGRAGNEQFF
TRBV7-2	TRBJ2-7	TRBD2	TGTGCCAGCAGCTTGGGACTAGAGTACGAGCAGTACTTC	CASSLGLEYEQYF
TRBV19	TRBJ1-5	.	TGTGCCAGTACTACAATCGGGGGGGGTGGAGATCAGCCCCAGCATTTT	CASTTIGGGGDQPQHF
TRBV5-1	TRBJ2-1	.	TGCGCCAGCAGCCCCCCGGGGTCGGGCCCTAATGAGCAGTTCTTC	CASSPPGSGPNEQFF
TRBV5-1	TRBJ2-1	.	TGCGCCAGCAGCTTCAGGAGGGGGGGGAATGAGCAGTTCTTC	CASSFRRGGNEQFF
TRBV7-8	TRBJ1-5	TRBD1	TGTGCCAGCAGCCCCGACAGGGGGAGGGGCAATCAGCCCCAGCATTTT	CASSPDRGRGNQPQHF
TRBV2	TRBJ1-3	.	TGTGCCAGCAGCAACCGACTCTCCTCTGGAAACACCATATATTTT	CASSNRLSSGNTIYF
TRBV5-1	TRBJ1-4	TRBD1	TGCGCCAGCAGCCAGGGACAGGGAAAGGAAAAACTGTTTTTT	CASSQGQGKEKLFF
TRBV4-2	TRBJ2-1	TRBD2	TGTGCCAGCAGCGCCGGGACTAGCGGGAGGTCCGAGCAGTTCTTC	CASSAGTSGRSEQFF
TRBV6-6	TRBJ2-3	TRBD1	TGTGCCAGCAGTTATCGACGGGGACAGGGGGGAGGTACGCAGTATTTT	CASSYRRGQGGGTQYF
TRBV28	TRBJ2-7	TRBD2	TGTGCCAGCAGTTTTCGGCCTAGCGGGAGCTACGAGCAGTACTTC	CASSFRPSGSYEQYF
TRBV10-1	TRBJ2-2	.	TGCGCCAGCAGTCCGGACTATACCACGGAGAACACCGGGGAGCTGTTTTTT	CASSPDYTTENTGELFF
TRBV20-1	TRBJ1-2	.	TGCAGTGCTAAGGGGCGCAAGGGCTACACCTTC	CSAKGRKGYTF
TRBV30	TRBJ2-7	TRBD2	TGTGCCTGGGCCAGCGGGGCGGCCTACGAGCAGTACTTC	CAWASGAAYEQYF
TRBV5-1	TRBJ1-5	TRBD1	TGCGCCAGCAGCTTGGAAGGGACAGGGGGCAATCAGCCCCAGCATTTT	CASSLEGTGGNQPQHF
TRBV11-3	TRBJ1-1	.	TGTGCCAGCAGCTTAGAGGGGAGAAACACTGAAGCTTTCTTT	CASSLEGRNTEAFF
TRBV2	TRBJ2-5	.	TGTGCCAGCAGTATACTACCTGCAGGGGAAGGAGAGACCCAGTACTTC	CASSILPAGEGETQYF
TRBV2	TRBJ2-1	TRBD2	TGTGCCAGCAGTGACCCAGGACTAGCGGGAAGGGTCAATGAGCAGTTCTTC	CASSDPGLAGRVNEQFF
TRBV11-3	TRBJ2-3	TRBD2	TGTGCCAGCAGCCCTACCTCGACTAGCGGGGGCACAGATACGCAGTATTTT	CASSPTSTSGGTDTQYF
TRBV18	TRBJ1-1	.	TGTGCCAGCTCACCCCAAGGGAGCCAAGGGACTGAAGCTTTCTTT	CASSPQGSQGTEAFF
TRBV5-6	TRBJ1-2	.	TGTGCCAGCAGCCCAAGGGGGGGAAGTGGCTACACCTTC	CASSPRGGSGYTF
TRBV5-1	TRBJ2-5	TRBD2	TGCGCCAGCAGCTCATCACTAGCGGGAGGGGATGAGACCCAGTACTTC	CASSSSLAGGDETQYF
TRBV28	TRBJ2-5	.	TGTGCCAGCAGTTTGGCTCAGGCTTTGGGAGAGACCCAGTACTTC	CASSLAQALGETQYF
TRBV10-3	TRBJ2-1	TRBD2	TGTGCCATCAGTGGCGGGAGCGACTACAATGAGCAGTTCTTC	CAISGGSDYNEQFF
TRBV7-9	TRBJ1-3	TRBD1	TGTGCCAGCAGCTCGACCTACAGGGGGGCCTCTGGAAACACCATATATTTT	CASSSTYRGASGNTIYF
TRBV10-3	TRBJ2-5	.	TGTGCCATCAGTGGGGGGGTATCAGAGACCCAGTACTTC	CAISGGVSETQYF
TRBV27	TRBJ2-7	TRBD1	TGTGCCAGCAGTCAAACAGGGGTCGAGCAGTACTTC	CASSQTGVEQYF
TRBV7-2	TRBJ2-4	.	TGTGCCAGCAGCTTCCAGGGAACTAACATTCAGTACTTC	CASSFQGTNIQYF
TRBV9	TRBJ1-1	.	TGTGCCAGCAGCGTAGATGTGGGCAGGAACACTGAAGCTTTCTTT	CASSVDVGRNTEAFF
TRBV6-6	TRBJ1-1	TRBD1	TGTGCCAGCAGCCGAGAGGGGGCACGTAGTTCTGCTTTCTTT	CASSREGARSSAFF
TRBV6-1	TRBJ1-3	TRBD1	TGTGCCAGCAAAGGACAGGTAGCTGGAAACACCATATATTTT	CASKGQVAGNTIYF
TRBV2	TRBJ2-3	.	TGTGCCAGCAGTAAGGGACATATGAGCACAGATACGCAGTATTTT	CASSKGHMSTDTQYF
TRBV27	TRBJ2-5	TRBD2	TGTGCCAGCCTTTTGCGGGGGCAAGAGACCCAGTACTTC	CASLLRGQETQYF
TRBV15	TRBJ2-3	.	TGTGCCACCAGCAGGGGCAGGGCTATCACAGATACGCAGTATTTT	CATSRGRAITDTQYF
TRBV2	TRBJ2-3	.	TGTGCCAGAACAGGGAGGGGAACCAGCACAGATACGCAGTATTTT	CARTGRGTSTDTQYF
TRBV7-8	TRBJ2-7	.	TGTGCCAGCAGCCAAGAACTTCCCGGGACAAAAGTGGGCTCGGGCTACGAGCAGTACTTC	CASSQELPGTKVGSGYEQYF
TRBV29-1	TRBJ2-7	TRBD1	TGCAGCGTGGACCCGACAGGGTTCAACGAGCAGTACTTC	CSVDPTGFNEQYF
TRBV6-5	TRBJ2-7	.	TGTGCCAGCAGTGATTACAGTGACTACGAGCAGTACTTC	CASSDYSDYEQYF
TRBV27	TRBJ2-5	.	TGTGCCAGCAGTTCCATGGGTGGCGGGCTTTTGGAGACCCAGTACTTC	CASSSMGGGLLETQYF
TRBV18	TRBJ2-7	.	TGTGCCAGCTCACCACCGTACACAAGCGCCGAGCAGTACTTC	CASSPPYTSAEQYF
TRBV14	TRBJ1-4	TRBD1	TGTGCCAGCAGCCTCTCCCGGACAGGTGGTAATGAAAAACTGTTTTTT	CASSLSRTGGNEKLFF
TRBV28	TRBJ1-1	.	TGTGCCAGCTCCTCGGGAGGGTCGATCAACACTGAAGCTTTCTTT	CASSSGGSINTEAFF
TRBV19	TRBJ2-5	TRBD2	TGTGCCAGTTCGAGCCCAACGGGACTAGCGGGGGCCATCCAAGAGACCCAGTACTTC	CASSSPTGLAGAIQETQYF
TRBV5-1	TRBJ2-2	TRBD1	TGCGCCAGCAGCTTGTTAGGGACAGGGGCCCACACCGGGGAGCTGTTTTTT	CASSLLGTGAHTGELFF
TRBV6-1	TRBJ2-3	TRBD2	TGTGCCAGCAGTGTGTTCAAGTTTCCGGGACTAGCGGGGGGAGATACGCAGTATTTT	CASSVFKFPGLAGGDTQYF
TRBV19	TRBJ2-7	.	TGTGCCAGTAGTATTCAGGGTTCGAGCTCCTACGAGCAGTACTTC	CASSIQGSSSYEQYF
TRBV6-1	TRBJ2-3	TRBD1	TGTGCCAGCAGCGAAGCCCCGGGACAGGGCACAGATACGCAGTATTTT	CASSEAPGQGTDTQYF
TRBV7-8	TRBJ2-4	.	TGTGCCAGCAGCTTAATTGTGACAGACCCAGCCAAAAACATTCAGTACTTC	CASSLIVTDPAKNIQYF
TRBV2	TRBJ2-7	TRBD1	TGTGCCAGCAGTGAAAATGTGGACAGGGACTACGAGCAGTACTTC	CASSENVDRDYEQYF